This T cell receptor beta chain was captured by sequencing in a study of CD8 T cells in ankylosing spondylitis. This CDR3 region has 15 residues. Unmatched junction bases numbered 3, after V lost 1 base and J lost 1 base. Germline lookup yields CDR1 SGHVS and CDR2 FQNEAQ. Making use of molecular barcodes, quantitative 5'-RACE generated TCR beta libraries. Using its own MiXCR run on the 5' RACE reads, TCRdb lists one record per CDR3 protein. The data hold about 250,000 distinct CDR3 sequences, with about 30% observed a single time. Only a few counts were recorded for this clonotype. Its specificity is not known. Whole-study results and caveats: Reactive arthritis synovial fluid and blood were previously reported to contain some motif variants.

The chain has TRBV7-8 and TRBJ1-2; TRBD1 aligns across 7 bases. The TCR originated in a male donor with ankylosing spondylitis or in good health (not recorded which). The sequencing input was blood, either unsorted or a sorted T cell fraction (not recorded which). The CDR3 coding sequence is TGTGCCAGCAGCTTAGGAGGGGGCCTTAACTATGGCTACACCTTC. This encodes CASSLGGGLNYGYTF.